This T cell receptor beta chain was obtained from a study of cytotoxic CD8 clonotypes in ibrutinib-treated CLL. Study in general: Response was recorded as partial in approximately 24 patients and complete in 2; at median approximately 65 months, around 14 remained remitted and approximately twelve had progressed. Response sampling occurred after a median 12 months of treatment (range 6 to 36). General study points: Pretreatment clonality was elevated relative to age-matched healthy donors and paralleled circulating CD8+ T-cell counts.

The CDR3 totals 13 residues. Germline CDR1 SNHLY, CDR2 FYNNEI. V shed 6 bases, J shed 5 bases, and the junction held 7 bases outside the gene matches. This clone was seen a handful of times. Antigen: not known. TCRdb keeps only in-frame clones here, not all; method: immunoSEQ multiplex PCR. The repertoire consists of about 50,000 clones, with roughly 54% occurring once and the leading ten covering 20% to 30%. This TCR was recovered from a human donor with chronic lymphocytic leukemia. The J gene is TRBJ2-7, the V gene TRBV2; TRBD1 matches 7 bases. Sample: PBMCs, taken at disease progression, from a patient treated with ibrutinib. The CDR3 sequence is CASSLTGFDEQYF. The CDR3 bases are TGTGCCAGCAGCCTGACAGGGTTTGACGAGCAGTACTTC.